The text below deals with one T cell receptor (beta chain). The sample comes from a study of blood T cell repertoires in COVID-19. Repertoires were generated with immunoSEQ multiplex PCR, while TCRdb's copy carries only in-frame clones and drops some. The sample includes more than 80,000 clones, around nine tenths seen only once; the top ten take 18%. The CDR3 is 16 amino acids. Germline V gives CDR1 SEHNR, CDR2 FQNEAQ (reference sequence). V was trimmed by 4 bases and J by 0 bases, leaving 15 bases between them. This TCR derives from a woman aged 55-75 years with COVID-19, enrolled during active disease. This chain links TRBV7-9 with TRBJ1-2; D is possibly TRBD1 (5 bases). Sequences were obtained from peripheral blood. The DNA for the CDR3 is TGTGCCAGCAGCTCTCCAGGGATGCTAGCTAACTATGGCTACACCTTC. Translating it yields CASSSPGMLANYGYTF.